The rows below give T cell receptor beta chains drawn from one sample of a study of neoadjuvant nivolumab and ipilimumab in lung cancer. Repertoires were generated with immunoSEQ multiplex PCR, while TCRdb's copy carries only in-frame clones and drops some. In the table there are approximately 17,000 clones, 60% to 80% of which are singletons. This specimen was tumor tissue, taken after neoadjuvant nivolumab, alone or with ipilimumab, at or shortly before surgery. The receptors were sampled from an adult with non-small cell lung cancer. Both conserved end residues are part of each CDR3. Some rows have no size entry. The others give once, few or many, or a class for an expanded clone.

TRBV7-9	-	TRBJ1-6	CASSPRDVSPLHF
TRBV7-8	-	TRBJ2-5	CASSLLARGVETQYF
TRBV7-9	-	TRBJ2-7	CASSLGSGAPSYEQYF
TRBV5-6	-	TRBJ1-1	CASSRDSGVPNTEAFF
TRBV14	-	TRBJ1-6	CASSQGGYNSPLHF
TRBV5-4	-	TRBJ1-1	CASSLGATNTEAFF
TRBV2	-	TRBJ2-4	CASSEGRDRVIMAKNIQYF
TRBV5-1	-	TRBJ2-1	CASNSPDGDNEQFF
TRBV6-1	-	TRBJ1-5	CASEGPGSNQPQHF
TRBV30	-	TRBJ1-4	CASSRDNEKLFF
TRBV18	-	TRBJ2-7	CASSPIGREQYF
TRBV9	-	TRBJ2-1	CASSAEASSYNEQFF
TRBV6-5	-	TRBJ2-7	CASSYGTAQSSYEQYF
TRBV2	-	TRBJ2-1	CASSDLPMNEQFF
TRBV10-2	few	TRBJ2-2	CASKGTGAGELFF
TRBV2	once	TRBJ1-6	CASGTGDEASPLHF
TRBV7-3	-	TRBJ1-2	CASSLGPDRGLDYTF
TRBV29-1	-	TRBJ2-7	CSVADGTYEQYF
TRBV5-1	-	TRBJ2-7	CASSPGGLAGGEQYF
TRBV6-6	-	TRBJ1-1	CASRQGQDKAFF
TRBV29-1	once	TRBJ2-3	CSVASGGTDTQYF
TRBV11-2	-	TRBJ1-2	CASSLVASSDGYTF
TRBV4-2	once	TRBJ2-2	CASSQDSGFNTGELFF
TRBV5-5	-	TRBJ1-3	CASSLSLVGTGNTIYF
TRBV6-5	-	TRBJ2-7	CASRRGTDEQYF
TRBV10-2	-	TRBJ1-1	CASSDGTDWGTEAFF
TRBV5-1	-	TRBJ1-1	CASSSSGGNTEAFF
TRBV19	-	TRBJ1-1	CASSIAAQGVAEAFF
TRBV27	-	TRBJ1-4	CASSFYGEKLFF
TRBV9	-	TRBJ2-5	CASSVEETQYF
TRBV7-8	-	TRBJ2-1	CASSFQGRAYNEQFF
TRBV27	-	TRBJ1-1	CASSLSPPLTEAFF
TRBV7-9	-	TRBJ2-2	CASSPLRQRDTGELFF
TRBV6-5	-	TRBJ1-3	CASSRDSGRNTIYF
TRBV6-5	few	TRBJ1-3	CASSSDRGPGNTIYF
TRBV9	-	TRBJ1-3	CASSVDTGFLSGNTIYF
TRBV27	-	TRBJ1-1	CASSRTPDRNTEAFF
TRBV6-9	few	TRBJ2-5	CASSYAGGGPETQYF
TRBV7-2	once	TRBJ1-5	CASSPSRSEPQHF
TRBV2	-	TRBJ1-4	CASSAGGVNEKLFF
TRBV5-4	-	TRBJ2-2	CASSLEGNTGELFF
TRBV18	once	TRBJ2-7	CASSLQGGSYEQYF
TRBV7-9	-	TRBJ1-1	CASSLGAGGARNTEAFF
TRBV12-5	once	TRBJ1-1	CASAGRTREAFF
TRBV11-2	-	TRBJ2-3	CASSLSTSGGTDTQYF
TRBV30	-	TRBJ2-3	CAWSRGRGHTDTQYF
TRBV11-2	-	TRBJ2-7	CASINRDNYEQYF
TRBV28	-	TRBJ1-2	CASSTEDRAGYTF
TRBV19	once	TRBJ2-7	CASSLAAYPYEQYF
TRBV4-3	-	TRBJ1-1	CASSQAVLNTEAFF
TRBV15	-	TRBJ2-1	CATSNLKEGVLNYNEQFF
TRBV5-1	-	TRBJ1-1	CASSLDPTRDTEAFF
TRBV6-5	once	TRBJ1-1	CASSPHKTNTEAFF
TRBV6-5	-	TRBJ2-3	CASSYSSGGSTDTQYF
TRBV4-2	-	TRBJ1-2	CASSLDLNYGYTF
TRBV7-2	-	TRBJ1-2	CASSLDLSRGYGYTF